A selection of T cell receptor beta chains follows, all from one sample in a study of shared clonotypes between healthy human individuals. The method was immunoSEQ multiplex PCR; TCRdb's version includes in-frame clones alone and lacks a portion of them. The table lists 2 million to 2.5 million clones, 80% to 95% of them singletons, with around 0.4% in the top ten. The sequenced sample was naive CD4+ T cells from PBMCs. The receptors shown here come from a man between 18 and 29 years old in good health. Some clones in this sample may be carry-over from other donors' samples. The CDR3 runs from the conserved cysteine through the conserved F or W. D genes are given only for firm matches.

CDR3nt: TGTGCCAGCAGCGTAGCGGGGAGGGGGCAAGAGACCCAGTACTTC
CDR3aa: CASSVAGRGQETQYF
j_gene: TRBJ2-5
d_gene: .
v_gene: TRBV9

CDR3nt: TGTGCCAGCAGCTGGGGCCAAATAGCGGGAGACAATGAGCAGTTCTTC
CDR3aa: CASSWGQIAGDNEQFF
j_gene: TRBJ2-1
d_gene: TRBD2
v_gene: TRBV7-9

CDR3nt: TGTGCCAGCAGTTTCAGATATGGCTACACCTTC
CDR3aa: CASSFRYGYTF
j_gene: TRBJ1-2
d_gene: .
v_gene: TRBV28

CDR3nt: TGTGCCAGCAGCGGACAGACCCCCTACGAGCAGTACTTC
CDR3aa: CASSGQTPYEQYF
j_gene: TRBJ2-7
d_gene: .
v_gene: TRBV6-5

CDR3nt: TGTGCCAGCTCACCCTTCGCAGGGGATAATGAGCAGTTCTTC
CDR3aa: CASSPFAGDNEQFF
j_gene: TRBJ2-1
d_gene: .
v_gene: TRBV18

CDR3nt: TGCGCCAGCAGCTTGGAGGAATTCTATGGCTACACCTTC
CDR3aa: CASSLEEFYGYTF
j_gene: TRBJ1-2
d_gene: .
v_gene: TRBV5-1

CDR3nt: TGTGCCAGTAAGGGCTACCAAGAGACCCAGTACTTC
CDR3aa: CASKGYQETQYF
j_gene: TRBJ2-5
d_gene: .
v_gene: TRBV19

CDR3nt: TGCGCCAGCAACCGGGGTCAGGGGATATCCTACAATGAGCAGTTCTTC
CDR3aa: CASNRGQGISYNEQFF
j_gene: TRBJ2-1
d_gene: .
v_gene: TRBV5-1

CDR3nt: TGTGCCAGCAGTTTATTAAGGGGACCAGTAAACACCATATATTTT
CDR3aa: CASSLLRGPVNTIYF
j_gene: TRBJ1-3
d_gene: .
v_gene: TRBV28

CDR3nt: TGCGCCAGCAGCCAAGCAAGCGGGCCTTACAATGAGCAGTTCTTC
CDR3aa: CASSQASGPYNEQFF
j_gene: TRBJ2-1
d_gene: .
v_gene: TRBV4-3

CDR3nt: TGTGCCAGCAGTTCGACACATACGTCTTTAATCGGGACAGGGGGGAACATTCAGTACTTC
CDR3aa: CASSSTHTSLIGTGGNIQYF
j_gene: TRBJ2-4
d_gene: TRBD1
v_gene: TRBV28

CDR3nt: TGCGCCAGCAGTCAATCGCCGGGACAGCCTTCGGCTGGACTAGCGGGACGCTACGAGCAGTACTTC
CDR3aa: CASSQSPGQPSAGLAGRYEQYF
j_gene: TRBJ2-7
d_gene: TRBD2
v_gene: TRBV23-1

CDR3nt: TGTGCCAGCAGCACCAAACAGGGGGCAGATGGAAACACCATATATTTT
CDR3aa: CASSTKQGADGNTIYF
j_gene: TRBJ1-3
d_gene: TRBD1
v_gene: TRBV9

CDR3nt: TGCGCCAGCAGCCAAGATTTGGCCAGGGGGGGCTATGGCTACACCTTC
CDR3aa: CASSQDLARGGYGYTF
j_gene: TRBJ1-2
d_gene: TRBD1
v_gene: TRBV4-3

CDR3nt: TGTGCCAGCAGTGACTCGTTTCCGACTGATACGCAGTATTTT
CDR3aa: CASSDSFPTDTQYF
j_gene: TRBJ2-3
d_gene: .
v_gene: TRBV6-4

CDR3nt: TGTGCCAGCAGCTTACGGACAGGGCCCAATTCACCCCTCCACTTT
CDR3aa: CASSLRTGPNSPLHF
j_gene: TRBJ1-6
d_gene: TRBD1
v_gene: TRBV7-9

CDR3nt: TGCAGTGCCCACAGGGTCGAGCAGTACTTC
CDR3aa: CSAHRVEQYF
j_gene: TRBJ2-7
d_gene: .
v_gene: TRBV20-1

CDR3nt: TGTGCCAGCAGCTTGGGTCTAGGGAATCAGCCCCAGCATTTT
CDR3aa: CASSLGLGNQPQHF
j_gene: TRBJ1-5
d_gene: .
v_gene: TRBV5-6

CDR3nt: TGTGCCTGGAGTCAGGCCAGCGGGAGTATCTCCTACAATGAGCAGTTCTTC
CDR3aa: CAWSQASGSISYNEQFF
j_gene: TRBJ2-1
d_gene: TRBD2
v_gene: TRBV30

CDR3nt: TGCGCCAGCAGCCCGGGACTAGCGGGAGGGCCGTGGGAGACCCAGTACTTC
CDR3aa: CASSPGLAGGPWETQYF
j_gene: TRBJ2-5
d_gene: TRBD2
v_gene: TRBV5-1

CDR3nt: TGTGCCAGCAGTTTATTGGAGGGAAGACGTGAAGCTTTCTTT
CDR3aa: CASSLLEGRREAFF
j_gene: TRBJ1-1
d_gene: .
v_gene: TRBV28

CDR3nt: TGTGCCAGCAGTCCTTACAGGGGTTCTAGTAGTGGTGGCTACACCTTC
CDR3aa: CASSPYRGSSSGGYTF
j_gene: TRBJ1-2
d_gene: TRBD1
v_gene: TRBV7-9